The clone carrying this T cell receptor (beta chain) was seen only a few times. Its antigen is currently unknown. This specimen comes from a study of blood T cells in healthy people across ages. Ranging in age from about 6 to 95, the donors were healthy Caucasian individuals from Russia. A minimum of 6 million PBMCs was isolated per sample. Study-wide points: PBMCs left unsorted prevented a conclusive naive versus antigen-experienced comparison. Whereas aged donors had fewer naive CD4+ cells, long-lived donors had more of them and higher diversity.

CDR1 is SEHNR, CDR2 FQNEAQ, per germline (reference sequence). With 5 bases clipped from V and 3 bases from J, the junction kept 5 bases outside the gene matches. This CDR3 has 15 amino acids. A J-beta primer mix and a sample-barcoded 5' primer were used in a second PCR of about 6 to 12 cycles. MiXCR was run by TCRdb on the 5' RACE reads, yielding one entry per CDR3 protein. The sample lists 1.5 million to 2 million distinct CDR3 sequences; approximately 32% were seen once. The specimen was blood. The sequence was obtained from a woman younger than 45 in good health. The rearrangement uses TRBV7-9 and TRBJ2-5; 11 bases line up with TRBD2. CDR3 nucleotide sequence: TGTGCCAGCAGCCGACTAGCGGGGCAAAAAGAGACCCAGTACTTC. It codes for CASSRLAGQKETQYF.